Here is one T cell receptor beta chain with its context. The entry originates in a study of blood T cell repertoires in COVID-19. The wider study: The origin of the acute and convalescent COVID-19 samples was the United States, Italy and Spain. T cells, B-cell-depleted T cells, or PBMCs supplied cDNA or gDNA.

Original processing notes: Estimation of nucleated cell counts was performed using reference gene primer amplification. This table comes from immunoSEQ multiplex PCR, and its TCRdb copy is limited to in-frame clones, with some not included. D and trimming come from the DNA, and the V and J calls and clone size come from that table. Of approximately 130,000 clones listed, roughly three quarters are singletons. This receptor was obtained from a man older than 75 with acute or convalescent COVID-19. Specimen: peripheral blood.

The CDR3: CASSIALGLNTEAFF. The CDR3 coding sequence is TGTGCCAGTAGTATAGCTCTAGGTCTGAACACTGAAGCTTTCTTT. The chain joins TRBV19 to TRBJ1-1; D gene ambiguous. V lost 1 base to trimming and J lost 0 bases, with 9 bases between them. From germline, CDR1 is LNHDA and CDR2 SQIVND (reference sequence). This CDR3 region has 15 residues.